The rows below give T cell receptor beta chains drawn from one sample of a study of cytomegalovirus exposure and HLA in healthy donors. Clones were sequenced by immunoSEQ multiplex PCR, and TCRdb holds only the in-frame ones, with some missing. This table has about 190,000 clones, roughly 80% appearing once. Material: PBMCs. These receptors were obtained from a male donor in good health and CMV-seronegative. Both conserved end residues are part of each CDR3. D genes are given only for firm matches. Size tells how often a clone was seen (once, few, many) or the class of an expanded clone, and some rows leave it out.

TRBV7-2	NA	TRBD2	TRBJ2-3	TGTGCCAGCAGCTCCCGGGCGGGGGGCTCCGCAGATACGCAGTATTTT	CASSSRAGGSADTQYF
TRBV5-1	NA	NA	TRBJ2-7	TGCGCCAGCAGTGGGCCCACGGGGAGCGAGCAGTACTTC	CASSGPTGSEQYF
TRBV15	NA	TRBD1	TRBJ2-7	TGTGCCACCAGCACTAGACAGACAGGGACCGAGCAGTACTTC	CATSTRQTGTEQYF
TRBV4-1	NA	TRBD2	TRBJ2-1	TGCGCCAGCAGCCAAGCGTTAGCGGGAGGTGAGCAGTTCTTC	CASSQALAGGEQFF
TRBV7-9	NA	NA	TRBJ2-1	TGTGCCAGCAGCCCTTTGCGGGGTATGAACAATGAGCAGTTCTTC	CASSPLRGMNNEQFF
TRBV4-1	NA	TRBD2	TRBJ2-1	TGCGCCAGCAGCCAAACCGGGACTAGCGCTTACAATGAGCAGTTCTTC	CASSQTGTSAYNEQFF
TRBV28	NA	NA	TRBJ1-1	TGTGCCAGCAGTTTATTTCAGGCTGAAGCTTTCTTT	CASSLFQAEAFF
TRBV6-1	NA	TRBD2	TRBJ2-2	TGTGCCAGCAGTGCTCGCGGGGGGAACACCGGGGAGCTGTTTTTT	CASSARGGNTGELFF
TRBV19	NA	NA	TRBJ1-1	TGTGCCAGTAGCCCTCTAGGGGTGAACACTGAAGCTTTCTTT	CASSPLGVNTEAFF
TRBV29-1	NA	TRBD1	TRBJ2-5	TGCAGCGCCAAGACAGGGGAGGAGACCCAGTACTTC	CSAKTGEETQYF
TRBV27	NA	NA	TRBJ2-1	TGTGCCAGCAGTTTATGGACAGGCGGGAACAATGAGCAGTTCTTC	CASSLWTGGNNEQFF
TRBV5-4	NA	TRBD2	TRBJ2-1	TGTGCCAGCACTCTTGCGGCGGGGGGGCTGAATGAGCAGTTCTTC	CASTLAAGGLNEQFF
TRBV5-5	NA	NA	TRBJ1-2	TGTGCCAGCAGACCGGCGGGGGCTTCGAATGGCTACACCTTC	CASRPAGASNGYTF
TRBV4-1	NA	NA	TRBJ2-6	TGCGCCAGCAGCCATGGTCGACAGTCCTCTGGGGCCAACGTCCTGACTTTC	CASSHGRQSSGANVLTF
TRBV28	NA	NA	TRBJ1-1	TGTGCCAGCAGTTCCTTAGGGACTAGAGCTTTCTTT	CASSSLGTRAFF
TRBV4-1	NA	TRBD2	TRBJ2-1	TGCGCCAGCAGCCAAGTGGTGGTGGGAGGGTGGGGGAATGAGCAGTTCTTC	CASSQVVVGGWGNEQFF
TRBV6-1	NA	TRBD2	TRBJ2-7	TGTGCCAGCAGTGACAGCGGGGGCCGACCACACGAGCAGTACTTC	CASSDSGGRPHEQYF
TRBV19	NA	NA	TRBJ2-7	TGTGCCAGTAGTATGGTTGGCAGTTACGAGCAGTACTTC	CASSMVGSYEQYF
TRBV11-3	NA	NA	TRBJ2-2	TGTGCCAGCAGCTTCGGACTGGCCACCGGGGAGCTGTTTTTT	CASSFGLATGELFF
TRBV29-1	NA	TRBD1	TRBJ2-7	TGCAGCGTTGAGGCACCGGGACAGATTTCCTACGAGCAGTACTTC	CSVEAPGQISYEQYF
TRBV7-2	NA	NA	TRBJ1-2	TGTGCCAGCAGCTTAGAGGGGGGCAGGGGAGGGTATGGCTACACCTTC	CASSLEGGRGGYGYTF
TRBV2	NA	NA	TRBJ2-1	TGTGCCAGCAGGTCACTAGCCTCCTCCTACAATGAGCAGTTCTTC	CASRSLASSYNEQFF
TRBV19	NA	NA	TRBJ2-1	TGTGCCAGTAGTATCGGGAACGGGAATGAGCAGTTCTTC	CASSIGNGNEQFF
TRBV10-3	NA	NA	TRBJ1-2	TGTGCCATCAGTGAATGGCAGAACTATGGCTACACCTTC	CAISEWQNYGYTF
TRBV5-1	NA	TRBD1	TRBJ2-5	TGCGCCAGCAGCTCAGGGGGCGTTGGGGAGACCCAGTACTTC	CASSSGGVGETQYF
TRBV19	NA	NA	TRBJ2-7	TGTGCCAGTAGGGGGCAAACTTCTTCCTACGAGCAGTACTTC	CASRGQTSSYEQYF
TRBV2	NA	NA	TRBJ2-1	TGTGCCAGCAGGGGAGACAATGAGCAGTTCTTC	CASRGDNEQFF
TRBV5-4	once	NA	TRBJ1-1	TGTGCCAGCAGCGCCCCAGGTTTTACTGAAGCTTTCTTT	CASSAPGFTEAFF
TRBV11-1	NA	TRBD1	TRBJ1-1	TGTGCCAGCAGCTTACACAGGGGTGACACTGAAGCTTTCTTT	CASSLHRGDTEAFF
TRBV7-8	NA	TRBD2	TRBJ2-2	TGTGCCAGCAGCTTAGGGATTCGTAGACTAGCGGGTGGGAACACCGGGGAGCTGTTTTTT	CASSLGIRRLAGGNTGELFF
TRBV30	few	TRBD1	TRBJ1-1	TGTGCCTGGAAATCAGCTCGACAGGGTGTTAACACTGAAGCTTTCTTT	CAWKSARQGVNTEAFF
TRBV5-6	NA	TRBD2	TRBJ2-3	TGTGCCAGCAGCCAAGGACTAGCGGATACAGATACGCAGTATTTT	CASSQGLADTDTQYF
TRBV5-1	once	NA	TRBJ1-2	TGCGCCAGCAGCTTGTCATGGCTGCGAGGGCAGTTCTATGGCTACACCTTC	CASSLSWLRGQFYGYTF
TRBV19	NA	TRBD1	TRBJ2-3	TGTGCCACCGCGGACAGGGCCACAGATACGCAGTATTTT	CATADRATDTQYF
TRBV7-2	NA	TRBD1	TRBJ1-2	TGTGCCAGCAGCTTAGCCACAGGGGGGTATGGCTACACCTTC	CASSLATGGYGYTF
TRBV18	NA	NA	TRBJ1-2	TGTGCCAGCTCACCAACAGGCGTTAGCTATGGCTACACCTTC	CASSPTGVSYGYTF
TRBV5-1	NA	TRBD1	TRBJ1-4	TGCGCCAGCAGCTTGGGGACAGGGTCCGAGGAAAAACTGTTTTTT	CASSLGTGSEEKLFF
TRBV2	NA	TRBD2	TRBJ2-3	TGTGCCAGCAAGGAGAGCGGGGCTAGATATGTTACGCAGTATTTT	CASKESGARYVTQYF
TRBV6-5	NA	TRBD1	TRBJ2-7	TGTGCCAGCAGTTCTCACGGGACAGGGTTGTACGAGCAGTACTTC	CASSSHGTGLYEQYF